This TCR beta chain was obtained from a study of T-cell memory formation after mild COVID-19. The V and J ends lost 5 bases and 0 bases respectively, with 13 bases between them. From germline, CDR1 is SGHTA and CDR2 FQGNSA. The CDR3 consists of 15 residues. One entry per CDR3 protein results from TCRdb running MiXCR on the 5' RACE reads. The sample includes 100,000 to 130,000 distinct CDR3 sequences, around 17% of them seen just once. Many counts were recorded for this clonotype. This chain links TRBV7-2 with TRBJ2-5; D is ambiguous. Sample: PBMCs or a T cell subset sorted from them (not recorded which). This sequence was found in a man between 18 and 35 years old who had mild COVID-19 (a few samples of this study predate the infection). Cell type and time point are not known. Written as DNA, the CDR3 is TGTGCCAGCAGCCTCTATGTAGACTACCAAGAGACCCAGTACTTC. This translates into CASSLYVDYQETQYF.